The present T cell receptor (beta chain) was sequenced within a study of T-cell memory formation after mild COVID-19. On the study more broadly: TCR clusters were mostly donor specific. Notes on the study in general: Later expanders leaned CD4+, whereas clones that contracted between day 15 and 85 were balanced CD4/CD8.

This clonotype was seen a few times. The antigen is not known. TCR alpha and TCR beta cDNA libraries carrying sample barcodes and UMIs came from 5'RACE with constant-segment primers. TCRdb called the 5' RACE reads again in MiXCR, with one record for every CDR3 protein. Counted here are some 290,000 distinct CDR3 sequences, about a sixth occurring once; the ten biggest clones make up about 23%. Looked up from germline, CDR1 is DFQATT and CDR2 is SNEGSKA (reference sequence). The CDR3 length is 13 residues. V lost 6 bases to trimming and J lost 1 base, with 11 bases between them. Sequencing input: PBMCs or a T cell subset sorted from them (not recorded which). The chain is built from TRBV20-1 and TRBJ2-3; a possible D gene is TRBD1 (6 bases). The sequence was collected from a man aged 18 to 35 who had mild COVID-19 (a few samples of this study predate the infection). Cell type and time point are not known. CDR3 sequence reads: CSARTERTDTQYF. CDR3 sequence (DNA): TGCAGTGCGCGGACAGAACGCACAGATACGCAGTATTTT.